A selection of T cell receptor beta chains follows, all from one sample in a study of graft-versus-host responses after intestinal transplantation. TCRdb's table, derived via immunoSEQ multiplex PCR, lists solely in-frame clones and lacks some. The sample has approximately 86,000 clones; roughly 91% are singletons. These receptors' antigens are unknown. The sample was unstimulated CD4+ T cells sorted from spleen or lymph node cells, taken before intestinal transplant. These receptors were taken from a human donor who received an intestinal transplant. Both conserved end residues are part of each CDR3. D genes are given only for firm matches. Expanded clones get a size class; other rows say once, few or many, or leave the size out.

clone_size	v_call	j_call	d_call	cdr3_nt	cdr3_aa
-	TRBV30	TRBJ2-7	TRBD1	TGTGCCTGGGGACAGGTCTACGAGCAGTACTTC	CAWGQVYEQYF
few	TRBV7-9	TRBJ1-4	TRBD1	TGTGCCAGCAGCCGCGGACAGGCGGGTAATGAAAAACTGTTTTTT	CASSRGQAGNEKLFF
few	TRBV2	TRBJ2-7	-	TGTGCCAGCAATAGTCGGGGTTCCGAGCAGTACTTC	CASNSRGSEQYF
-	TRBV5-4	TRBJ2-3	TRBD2	TGTGCCAGCAGCTACCCGGGACTAGCGGGCGATACGCAGTATTTT	CASSYPGLAGDTQYF
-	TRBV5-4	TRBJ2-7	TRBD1	TGTGCCAGCAGCTCAGGACAGGGTTTGTCCTACGAGCAGTACTTC	CASSSGQGLSYEQYF
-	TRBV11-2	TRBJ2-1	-	TGTGCCAGCAGCTCATTTACAGGAGAGCCATACAATGAGCAGTTCTTC	CASSSFTGEPYNEQFF
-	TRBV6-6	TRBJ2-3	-	TGTGCCAGCAGTTACCCATCTGGCCGTAACACAGATACGCAGTATTTT	CASSYPSGRNTDTQYF
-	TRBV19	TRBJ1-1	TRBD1	TGTGCCAGTAGTATTCGGCCGGGACAGGGGGGCACTGAAGCTTTCTTT	CASSIRPGQGGTEAFF
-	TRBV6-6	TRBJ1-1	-	TGTGCCAGCAGCCAACTAATGAACACTGAAGCTTTCTTT	CASSQLMNTEAFF
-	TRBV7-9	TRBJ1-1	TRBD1	TGTGCCAGCAGCTCACCGACAGGGTTATTGACGGAAGCTTTCTTT	CASSSPTGLLTEAFF
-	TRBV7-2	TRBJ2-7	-	TGTGCCAGCAGCCCTGGCTCGGGGAAGGCTATCCACGAGCAGTACTTC	CASSPGSGKAIHEQYF
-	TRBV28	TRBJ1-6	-	TGTGCCAGCAGTTTATTGGGGGCAAATTCACCCCTCCACTTT	CASSLLGANSPLHF
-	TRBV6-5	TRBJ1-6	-	TGTGCCAGCAGTTACTTAGGCAGGGGTAATTCACCCCTCCACTTT	CASSYLGRGNSPLHF
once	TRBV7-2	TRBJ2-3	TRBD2	TGTGCCAGCAGCTTAGCGGCGGGGGGGCCATGGTATTTT	CASSLAAGGPWYF
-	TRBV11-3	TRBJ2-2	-	TGTGCCAGCAGCTTGACCAGACAAACCGGGGAGCTGTTTTTT	CASSLTRQTGELFF
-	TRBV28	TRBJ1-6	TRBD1	TGTGCCAGCAGGCCCCACTCTGGGACAGGGGTTCTGTCCCTCCACTTT	CASRPHSGTGVLSLHF
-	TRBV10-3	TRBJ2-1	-	TGTGCCATCAGTGATCTAGGGCAGGGCGCCTACAATGAGCAGTTCTTC	CAISDLGQGAYNEQFF
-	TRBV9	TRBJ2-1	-	TGTGCCAGCAGCGTAGCAGGGGCCAATGAGCAGTTCTTC	CASSVAGANEQFF
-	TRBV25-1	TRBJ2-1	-	TGTGCCAGCCAGGACACGCGCTCCTACAATGAGCAGTTCTTC	CASQDTRSYNEQFF
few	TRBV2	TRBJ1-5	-	TGTGCCAGCGTGAGGGAGGGGAGGGGCAATCAGCCCCAGCATTTT	CASVREGRGNQPQHF
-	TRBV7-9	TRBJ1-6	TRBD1	TGTGCCAGCAGCGCAAATCGGGACAGGAATTTTTCACCCCTCCACTTT	CASSANRDRNFSPLHF
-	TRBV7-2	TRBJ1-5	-	TGTGCCAGCAGTAGGGGCTCCAATCAGCCCCAGCATTTT	CASSRGSNQPQHF
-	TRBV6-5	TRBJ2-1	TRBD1	TGTGCCAGCAGTCCCGACAGGGCCAATGAGCAGTTCTTC	CASSPDRANEQFF
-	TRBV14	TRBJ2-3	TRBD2	TGTGCCAGCAGCCTCCGACTAGCGGGGACCACAGATACGCAGTATTTT	CASSLRLAGTTDTQYF
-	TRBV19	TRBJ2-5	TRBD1	TGTGCCAGTAGCCGACAGGGGGTACAAGAGACCCAGTACTTC	CASSRQGVQETQYF
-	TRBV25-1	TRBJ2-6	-	TGTGCCAGCAGTGAAGGATCGGGAACCGGGGCCAACGTCCTGACTTTC	CASSEGSGTGANVLTF
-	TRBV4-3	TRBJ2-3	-	TGCGCCAGCAGCCACGACCGGGGGGCAACCGATACGCAGTATTTT	CASSHDRGATDTQYF
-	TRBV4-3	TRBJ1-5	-	TGCGCCAGCAGCCAAGTTTGGGGGGATCAGCCCCAGCATTTT	CASSQVWGDQPQHF
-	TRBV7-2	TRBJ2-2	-	TGTGCCATGGGGGCGGCGACGAACACCGGGGAGCTGTTTTTT	CAMGAATNTGELFF
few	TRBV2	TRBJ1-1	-	TGTGCCAGCAGTATAACAGGGTACACTGAAGCTTTCTTT	CASSITGYTEAFF
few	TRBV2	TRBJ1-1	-	TGTGCCAGCAGTGAAGCGGGGCGGACTGAAGCTTTCTTT	CASSEAGRTEAFF
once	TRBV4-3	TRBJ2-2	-	TGCGCCAGCAGCCAAGAATCCAGGGGCACCGGGGAGCTGTTTTTT	CASSQESRGTGELFF
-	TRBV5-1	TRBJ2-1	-	TGCGCCAGCAGCTTGGACAGAGTCAATGAGCAGTTCTTC	CASSLDRVNEQFF
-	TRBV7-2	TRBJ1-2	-	TGTGCCAGCAGCTTGGGTCAGGGAGGCTACACCTTC	CASSLGQGGYTF
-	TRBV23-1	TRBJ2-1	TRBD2	TGCGCCAGCAGCCGGCGGGGGGGCGATGAGCAGTTCTTC	CASSRRGGDEQFF
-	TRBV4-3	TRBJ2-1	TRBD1	TGCGCCAGCAGCCAAGTCAGGGGGCAAGTATACAATGAGCAGTTCTTC	CASSQVRGQVYNEQFF
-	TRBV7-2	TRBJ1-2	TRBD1	TGTGCCAGCAGCTTTTTTCAGGGGGACGTCTACACCTTC	CASSFFQGDVYTF
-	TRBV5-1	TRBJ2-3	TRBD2	TGCGCCAGCAGCTTGACTAGCGGGGCCGACACAGATACGCAGTATTTT	CASSLTSGADTDTQYF
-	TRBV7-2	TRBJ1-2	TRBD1	TGTGCCAGCAGCTCCCGAGGGACAGGGGGCTATGGCTACACCTTC	CASSSRGTGGYGYTF
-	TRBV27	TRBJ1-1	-	TGTGCCAGCAGTTTTACAGGCGCTGAAGCTTTCTTT	CASSFTGAEAFF